This T cell receptor (beta chain) emerged from a study of response to subunit inactivated influenza vaccine. The study, taken as a whole, reports: Authors suggested seasonal influenza vaccinations each recruit few new T cells.

One entry per CDR3 protein, called by TCRdb with MiXCR from the RT-PCR reads. The table shows around 570,000 distinct CDR3 sequences, with around 8% occurring only once. In the case of this clonotype: What it binds is unknown.

The germline CDR1 and CDR2 sequences are LGHNA and YNFKEQ. This CDR3 is built from 15 residues. V gave up 4 bases and J gave up 6 bases, with 16 bases separating them. The sequenced sample was PBMCs from blood, obtained about 23 months after vaccination. The J gene is TRBJ2-1, the V gene TRBV4-2; D possibly corresponds to TRBD2 (8 bases). The sequence derives from a man aged 50-75 years who received an inactivated influenza vaccine. In DNA, the CDR3 is TGTGCCAGCAGCCCTCGGGAGGGGGCGACCAATGAGCAGTTCTTC. Translated: CASSPREGATNEQFF.